This entry lists 4 T cell receptor beta chains sequenced from one sample in a study of cytomegalovirus exposure and HLA in healthy donors. PCR employed 60 Vbeta and 13 Jbeta primers. Sequencing used immunoSEQ multiplex PCR; TCRdb keeps in-frame clones, though not all of them. The sample yields about 120,000 clones, 17% seen once. The sequenced sample was PBMCs. All receptors derive from a female donor in good health and CMV-seropositive.

The gene calls are TRBV5-1 and TRBJ2-3; no reliable D call. Germline CDR1 SGHRS, CDR2 YFSETQ. Deletions cut 0 bases from V and 3 bases from J, with 8 bases between. The CDR3 runs to 14 residues. CDR3 sequence reads: CASSLVLETDTQYF. CDR3 DNA: TGCGCCAGCAGCTTGGTATTAGAGACAGATACGCAGTATTTT.

Only a few counts were recorded for this clone. This chain connects TRBV7-2 to TRBJ2-1, with D perhaps TRBD2 (5 bases). Germline assignment: CDR1 SGHTA and CDR2 FQGNSA. The length of the CDR3 is 13 residues. Trimming stripped 6 bases from V and 8 bases from J, with 14 bases between. The CDR3, as DNA: TGTGCCAGCAGATCCCCCCCAGCGGATGAGCAGTTCTTC. Its protein product is CASRSPPADEQFF.

This clone was seen only a few times. The CDR3 region is CASSQGELAGAVQQTQYF. The CDR3 coding sequence is TGTGCCAGCAGCCAAGGGGAGCTAGCGGGGGCCGTTCAGCAGACCCAGTACTTC. The V call is TRBV4-2, the J call TRBJ2-5, with 10 bases lining up with TRBD2. CDR3 length: 18 amino acids. After removal of 1 base from V and 6 bases from J, the junction contained 14 bases not matched to a gene. Per germline, CDR1 LGHNA and CDR2 YNFKEQ.

The genes are TRBV9 and TRBJ2-3; TRBD1 might be the D (5 bases). V lost 3 bases and J 4 bases, leaving 15 bases between the germline ends. Per the germline V gene, CDR1 is SGDLS and CDR2 is YYNGEE. The CDR3 has 15 residues. In nucleotides, the CDR3 is TGTGCCAGCAGCGGAGACAGAACGGGCGCAGATACGCAGTATTTT. It yields the protein CASSGDRTGADTQYF.